One sample yielded the 2 T cell receptor beta chains listed below, sequenced in a study of T cells in Graves' hyperthyroidism and ophthalmopathy (dated by TCRdb to the late 2010s). Libraries were constructed by multiplex PCR. The sequencing machine was an Illumina HiSeq 2000. TCR beta CDR3 regions were amplified from RNA transcripts. For the first round of RT-PCR on the TCR CDR3, the HTBI primer set was used together with the Qiagen OneStep RT-PCR kit. The public reads were reprocessed in TCRdb via fastp at Q25 and MiXCR, keeping in-frame beta chains. Here each entry gathers all rows of one CDR3 protein and keeps the most common genes and DNA. Within this sample are 550,000 to 650,000 distinct CDR3 sequences, with roughly 15% of them counted one time only. The ten largest make up roughly 13% of the sample. The sequencing sample was made of blood. The receptors were gathered from a woman in her forties with Graves' hyperthyroidism.

This clonotype was found many times. The rearrangement joins TRBV6-5 to TRBJ2-7; no clear D gene. The V end was cut by 1 base, the J end by 3 bases, with 10 bases between. The germline gives CDR1 MNHEY, CDR2 SVGAGI. The CDR3 runs to 14 residues. The CDR3, as DNA: TGTGCCAGCAGTTACTGGGCCGCAGACTACGAGCAGTACTTC. Its protein product is CASSYWAADYEQYF.

This clonotype was counted at least ten times. The rearrangement uses TRBV28 and TRBJ1-3, with TRBD1 matching over 7 bases. With V trimmed by 9 bases and J by 2 bases, 7 bases remained unmatched. The CDR3 consists of 14 residues. Germline V gene data show CDR1 as MDHEN and CDR2 as SYDVKM. CDR3 coding DNA: TGTGCCAGTCTACAGGGGAGCGCTGGAAACACCATATATTTT. Translated: CASLQGSAGNTIYF.